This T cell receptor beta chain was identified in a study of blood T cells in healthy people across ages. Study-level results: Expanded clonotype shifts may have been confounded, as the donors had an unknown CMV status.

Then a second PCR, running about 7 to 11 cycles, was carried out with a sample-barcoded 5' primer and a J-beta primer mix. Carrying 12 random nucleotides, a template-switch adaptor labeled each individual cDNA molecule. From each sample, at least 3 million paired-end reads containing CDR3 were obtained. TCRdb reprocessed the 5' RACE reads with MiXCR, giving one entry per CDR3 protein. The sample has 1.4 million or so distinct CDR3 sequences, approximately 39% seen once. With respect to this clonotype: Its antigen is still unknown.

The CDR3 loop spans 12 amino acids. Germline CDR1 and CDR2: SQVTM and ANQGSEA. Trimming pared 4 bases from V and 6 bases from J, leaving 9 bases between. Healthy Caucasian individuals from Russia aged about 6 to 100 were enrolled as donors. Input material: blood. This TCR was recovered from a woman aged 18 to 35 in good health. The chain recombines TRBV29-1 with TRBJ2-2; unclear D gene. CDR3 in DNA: TGCAGCGTTGTCGCGATGTCCGGGGAGCTGTTTTTT. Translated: CSVVAMSGELFF.